This T cell receptor (beta chain) was captured by sequencing in a study of cytomegalovirus exposure and HLA in healthy donors. Study information: Ancestry clustering placed around 80% of a few hundred genotyped donors in the Caucasian-associated cluster. Study results and limitations: An analysis that came later showed most CMV-associated TCR beta chains appearing HLA-restricted. Presence/absence results assume similar sequencing depth per donor, which may not hold.

PCR amplification relied on 60 Vbeta primers (plus 13 Jbeta primers). Measured with immunoSEQ multiplex PCR; TCRdb has only the in-frame clones, and not every one. The sample contains 150,000 to 200,000 clones, 60% to 80% of which appear only once. This clone was seen only a few times. The antigen remains undetermined. Germline loops: CDR1 SEHNR, CDR2 FQNEAQ (reference sequence). V lost 3 bases, J lost 4 bases, and 11 bases stayed unmatched. This CDR3 comprises 17 residues. The rearrangement links TRBV7-9 to TRBJ1-2; TRBD1 matches 10 bases. Sequenced: PBMCs. The clonotype was recovered from a man between 18 and 29 years old in good health and CMV-seropositive. CDR3 sequence: CASSLDSGQGGGYGYTF. CDR3 DNA sequence: TGTGCCAGCAGCTTGGATTCAGGACAGGGGGGCGGCTATGGCTACACCTTC.